Detailed here is one TCR beta chain. Its antigen is undetermined. These data are taken from a study of T cell responses to AZD1222 COVID-19 vaccine. Study results and caveats: After two AZD1222 doses, spike-specific TCR breadth and depth rose versus day 0.

V shed 0 bases and J shed 4 bases, with 14 bases lying between them. Germline V CDR1 and CDR2: SGHRS, YFSETQ. This CDR3 has 16 amino acids. Sequencing used immunoSEQ multiplex PCR; TCRdb keeps in-frame clones, though not all of them. The sample records 75,000 to 100,000 clones, around 94% being singletons. This chain joins TRBV5-1 and TRBJ1-3; D gene ambiguous. Specimen: peripheral blood, collected on day 0 of AZD1222 vaccination. This clonotype originated in an adult in good health. CDR3 residues: CASSLVFGPYGNTIYF. The CDR3 region has the DNA TGCGCCAGCAGCTTGGTTTTTGGACCCTACGGAAACACCATATATTTT.